This TCR beta chain was found in a study of beta chain features in type 1 diabetes. Points from the study as a whole: Type 1 diabetes patients had VDJ junctions that carried fewer insertions and more deletions. Cells that show high TCR expression could be over-represented by cDNA sequencing. TCRB CDR3s from Type 1 diabetes patients were moderately but significantly shorter in all four CD4+ subsets.

Expressed TCRB transcripts were sequenced, since all the RNA that had been isolated was reverse transcribed. Average reads for naive, central memory and regulatory T cell samples were about 3.7 million. The data were produced by immunoSEQ multiplex PCR, yet TCRdb's version contains in-frame clones alone and is incomplete. The repertoire holds 300,000 to 450,000 clones, with roughly a tenth as singletons. Trimming cost V 0 bases and J 7 bases, with 8 bases left between them. The CDR3 contains 13 residues. CDR1 and CDR2 (germline): SGHRS, YFSETQ. The table lists this clone with a few counts. Its antigen is still unknown.

V is TRBV5-1 and J is TRBJ2-1; D is unclear. Sequencing used central memory CD4+ T cells from blood. The TCR was taken from a man aged 30 to 45 with type 1 diabetes. The CDR3 DNA sequence: TGCGCCAGCAGCTTGGTATCAGAAAATGAGCAGTTCTTC. Its translation: CASSLVSENEQFF.